This record covers a single TCR beta chain. Original methodology: Estimation of nucleated cell counts relied on the amplification of reference gene primers. The table came from immunoSEQ multiplex PCR; TCRdb's copy has only in-frame clones and leaves some out. Clone size and the V and J calls come from that table; the DNA yielded D and trimming. The sample has about 180,000 clones; 85% to 90% are singletons. The sample comes from a study of blood T cell repertoires in COVID-19. Whole-study context: Acute and convalescent COVID-19 samples came from the United States, Italy and Spain. Sources were T cells, B-cell-depleted T cells, or PBMCs; the material itself was cDNA or gDNA.

The CDR3 consists of 13 residues. Germline CDR1 is ENHRY and CDR2 is SYGVKD. V lost 7 bases and J lost 10, with 16 bases in between. This TCR was sampled from a woman younger than 45 with active or convalescent COVID-19. Sequencing was performed on peripheral blood. The chain links TRBV10-3 to TRBJ2-2; D remains unclear. The CDR3 DNA is TGTGCCATCACCCACACCACAGCCGAGGAGCTGTTTTTT. Translated: CAITHTTAEELFF.